The 29 T cell receptor beta chains given below trace back to one sample, sequenced in a study of spatial heterogeneity in lung cancer (dated by TCRdb to the late 2010s). The time point label, as the study defines it: blood at routine non-recurrence follow-up after resection. Without any cell sorting, TCR sequencing was performed on whole RNA extracted either from tumor and nontumor lung tissue or from cryopreserved PBMC samples. Library generation was performed with 5' RACE. TCRdb names NextSeq 500 as the instrument used. TCRdb reworked the public reads: Q25 trimming with fastp, MiXCR clone assembly, productive beta chains retained. Each record represents a unique CDR3 protein, reported with the most common genes and DNA among its rows. This sample is represented by 25,000 to 30,000 distinct CDR3 sequences; under 6.5% of them were singletons. The ten largest clonotypes hold 22% of the sample. The material sequenced was PBMCs, taken at follow-up. The receptor source for this set is a male donor with early-stage non-small cell lung cancer.

This clonotype was observed at least ten times. This chain links TRBV4-3 with TRBJ2-3; perhaps TRBD2 as D (5 bases). The CDR3 has 14 residues. Germline loops: CDR1 LGHNA, CDR2 YSLEER. V was trimmed by 4 bases and J by 5 bases, leaving 13 bases between them. The DNA of the CDR3 is TGCGCCAGCAGCCTCGGAGGACGAGGAGATACGCAGTATTTT. Encoded protein: CASSLGGRGDTQYF.

The V and J genes are TRBV6-5 and TRBJ1-2; TRBD1 matches 8 bases. After removal of 4 bases from V and 6 bases from J, the junction contained 4 bases not matched to a gene. The CDR3 is 13 amino acids. Germline CDR1 is MNHEY and CDR2 is SVGAGI. The CDR3: CASSFDRGDGYTF. CDR3 bases: TGTGCCAGCAGTTTCGACAGGGGTGATGGCTACACCTTC.

V usage is TRBV7-9 and J usage is TRBJ2-3, with TRBD2 identical over 10 bases. J was trimmed by 3 bases and V by 5 bases; bases with no gene match: 5. CDR1 is SEHNR, CDR2 FQNEAQ, per germline (reference sequence). The CDR3 length is 15 residues. As DNA, the CDR3 is TGTGCCAGCAGCCCTGGACTAGCGGCGACAGATACGCAGTATTTT. Translated: CASSPGLAATDTQYF. The full variable domain, completed using reference TRBV7-9 and TRBJ2-3, is DTGVSQNPRHKITKRGQNVTFRCDPISEHNRLYWYRQTLGQGPEFLTYFQNEAQLEKSRLLSDRFSAERPKGSFSTLEIQRTEQGDSAMYLCASSPGLAATDTQYFGPGTRLTVL.

This clonotype has just a few counts. The chain couples TRBV20-1 to TRBJ2-2; no clear D gene. CDR1 is DFQATT and CDR2 is SNEGSKA in the germline V gene (reference sequence). This CDR3 is 14 amino acids long. V lost 0 bases to trimming and J lost 5 bases, with 10 bases between them. The CDR3 loop is CSARDGQTTGELFF. CDR3 DNA: TGCAGTGCTAGAGATGGGCAGACGACCGGGGAGCTGTTTTTT.

In its sample, this clonotype was seen many times. This rearrangement joins TRBV10-3 to TRBJ2-1, with 12 bases matching TRBD2. Germline trimming cut 6 bases from V and 7 bases from J; bases unmatched to any gene: 7. The V gene's germline CDR1 is ENHRY and CDR2 SYGVKD. The length of the CDR3 is 15 residues. The DNA of the CDR3 is TGTGCCATCAGCCGACTAGCGGGAGAGCAAAATGAGCAGTTCTTC. Translating gives CAISRLAGEQNEQFF.

The chain links TRBV19 to TRBJ2-3; D could derive from TRBD1 or TRBD2 (5 bases each). CDR3 length equals 13 residues. Germline V lookup: CDR1 LNHDA, CDR2 SQIVND (reference sequence). V was shortened by 9 bases and J by 2 bases, with 12 bases between the two germline ends. The CDR3 region has the DNA TGTGCCAGCGGGACGGAAATCACAGATACGCAGTATTTT. Protein sequence: CASGTEITDTQYF.

Many counts were recorded for this clonotype. This chain uses TRBV7-2 with TRBJ2-6, with D uncertain. The V and J ends lost 5 bases and 0 bases respectively, with 8 bases between them. CDR1 and CDR2 (germline): SGHTA, FQGNSA. This CDR3 has 15 amino acids. The CDR3 sequence is CASSPESSGANVLTF. The CDR3, as DNA: TGTGCCAGCAGCCCCGAAAGCTCTGGGGCCAACGTCCTGACTTTC.

In its sample, this clonotype was seen a few times. The chain has TRBV27 and TRBJ2-2, with 10 nucleotides matching TRBD1. This CDR3 has 16 residues. Germline trimming cut 6 bases from V and 7 bases from J; bases unmatched to any gene: 11. Germline V lookup: CDR1 MNHEY, CDR2 SMNVEV (reference sequence). The CDR3 DNA is TGTGCCAGCAGATCCGGGACAGGGGTTTTTGGCGGGGAGCTGTTTTTT. It codes for CASRSGTGVFGGELFF.

This clonotype showed up many times. The rearrangement uses TRBV6-5 and TRBJ2-2; TRBD1 matches 7 bases. V trimming: 5 bases; J trimming: 8 bases; junction bases outside the gene matches: 8. The CDR3 totals 14 residues. CDR1 and CDR2 from the germline V gene are MNHEY and SVGAGI. The CDR3 spells CASSKGQPRGELFF. The CDR3 DNA reads as TGTGCCAGCAGTAAGGGACAGCCCAGGGGGGAGCTGTTTTTT.

This clonotype was counted ten times or more. This chain links TRBV20-1 with TRBJ1-5, with D possibly TRBD1 on 6 matching bases. The length of the CDR3 is 15 residues. CDR1 is DFQATT and CDR2 is SNEGSKA in the germline V gene (reference sequence). Deletions cut 6 bases from V and 3 bases from J, with 18 bases between. CDR3 in DNA: TGCAGTGCCATCCCGACAGGTTTCTTCAATCAGCCCCAGCATTTT. Its protein is CSAIPTGFFNQPQHF.

Many counts were recorded for this clonotype. This chain uses TRBV5-1 with TRBJ2-5; maybe TRBD1 (7 bases). V shed 4 bases and J shed 1 base, with 11 bases lying between them. The CDR3 totals 14 residues. Germline values: CDR1 SGHRS, CDR2 YFSETQ. The CDR3 reads CASSAGQLQETQYF. Written as DNA, the CDR3 is TGCGCCAGCAGCGCGGGACAGCTCCAAGAGACCCAGTACTTC.

In this sample, this clonotype turned up many times. The chain is built from TRBV29-1 and TRBJ2-5, with D possibly TRBD2 on 6 matching bases. CDR3 length: 12 residues. Germline CDR1 reads SQVTM; CDR2 reads ANQGSEA. Trimming removed 5 bases from V and 7 bases from J, with 14 bases in between. CDR3 loop: CSVWGGDGTQYF. The CDR3 DNA is TGCAGCGTTTGGGGAGGTGACGGGACCCAGTACTTC. Filled out from reference TRBV29-1 and TRBJ2-5, the complete variable domain reads SAVISQKPSRDICQRGTSLTIQCQVDSQVTMMFWYRQQPGQSLTLIATANQGSEATYESGFVIDKFPISRPNLTFSTLTVSNMSPEDSSIYLCSVWGGDGTQYFGPGTRLLVL.

This clonotype was recorded only once. A read error may be the cause here, since a much bigger clone is one base away. The gene calls are TRBV4-1 and TRBJ2-4; D tentatively reads TRBD1 or TRBD2 (6 bases each). The germline V gene has CDR1 MGHRA and CDR2 YSYEKL. CDR3 length: 19 amino acids. V shed 0 bases and J shed 2 bases, with 20 bases lying between them. CDR3 sequence: CASSQDTNGGGWTKNIQYF. The CDR3 region has the DNA TGCGCCAGCAGCCAAGATACAAACGGGGGCGGCTGGACCAAAAACATTCAGTACTTC.

This clonotype has ten or more counts. The chain links TRBV28 to TRBJ1-5, with D perhaps TRBD1 (5 bases). V was trimmed by 5 bases and J by 7 bases, leaving 18 bases between them. Germline values: CDR1 MDHEN, CDR2 SYDVKM. This CDR3 region has 15 residues. CDR3 loop: CASSRPGGGDQPQHF. The CDR3 DNA reads TGTGCCAGCAGTCGACCGGGCGGGGGAGACCAGCCCCAGCATTTT.

This clonotype was found many times. J is TRBJ2-3 and V is TRBV4-3; the match to TRBD2 covers 8 bases. The CDR3 consists of 17 residues. Looked up from germline, CDR1 is LGHNA and CDR2 is YSLEER. The V segment lost 0 bases and the J segment 3 bases; nucleotides outside the gene matches: 8. The CDR3 reads CASSQDRAGAKTDTQYF. The CDR3 nucleotides read TGCGCCAGCAGCCAAGATCGAGCGGGGGCAAAAACAGATACGCAGTATTTT.

The chain couples TRBV5-8 to TRBJ1-1; 10 bases agree with TRBD1. J was trimmed by 3 bases and V by 4 bases; bases with no gene match: 12. The CDR3 spans 17 residues. Germline V CDR1 and CDR2: SGHTS, YDEGEE. The CDR3 region is CASSPRDRGYLDTEAFF. CDR3 nucleotide sequence: TGTGCCAGCAGCCCCAGGGACAGGGGCTATTTGGACACTGAAGCTTTCTTT.

This clonotype was seen repeatedly, ten times or more. The V call is TRBV6-2 or TRBV6-3, the J call TRBJ2-1, with TRBD2 identical over 7 bases. This CDR3 contains 15 residues. The V segment lost 0 bases and the J segment 4 bases; nucleotides outside the gene matches: 3. Germline V gene data show CDR1 as MNHEY and CDR2 as SVGEGT. As DNA, the CDR3 is TGTGCCAGCAGTTACTCGTCTAGCGGTTACAATGAGCAGTTCTTC. The encoded protein is CASSYSSSGYNEQFF.

The table lists this clonotype with many counts. The chain couples TRBV3-1 to TRBJ2-1; D call uncertain. With 0 bases removed from V and 0 bases from J, the gap between germline ends came to 18 bases. The CDR3 has 19 residues. CDR1 LGHDT and CDR2 YNNKEL come from the germline V gene (reference sequence). The CDR3 loop reads CASSQEFRSVRRSYNEQFF. CDR3 in DNA: TGTGCCAGCAGCCAAGAGTTCAGGAGCGTCAGGCGCTCCTACAATGAGCAGTTCTTC.

Judged by abundance, this clonotype is medium-sized. This chain's CDR3 is CASSLAGAQSTDTQYF. The CDR3 coding sequence is TGTGCCAGCAGCTTAGCGGGAGCGCAAAGCACAGATACGCAGTATTTT. The V and J genes are TRBV7-2 and TRBJ2-3, with TRBD2 as a possible D gene (5 bases). Germline-derived CDR1 and CDR2 are SGHTA and FQGNSA. V was shortened by 0 bases and J by 0 bases, with 10 bases between the two germline ends. This CDR3 is built from 16 residues.

This clonotype came up a few times. The V and J genes are TRBV2 and TRBJ2-2; 10 bases are a match to TRBD2. V gave up 2 bases and J gave up 5 bases; unmatched junction bases: 5. This CDR3 is 16 amino acids long. From germline, CDR1 is SNHLY and CDR2 FYNNEI. The CDR3 coding sequence is TGTGCCAGCAGTGAACGTCTAGCGGGAGATACCGGGGAGCTGTTTTTT. As protein: CASSERLAGDTGELFF.

This clonotype was counted many times. V usage is TRBV10-3 and J usage is TRBJ2-5; 11 bases line up with TRBD2. The CDR3 is 16 amino acids. The V gene end was trimmed by 0 bases and the J gene end by 5 bases; junction bases not matched to a gene: 5. Germline assignment: CDR1 ENHRY and CDR2 SYGVKD. CDR3 residues: CAISESTSGSFETQYF. CDR3 nucleotides: TGTGCCATCAGTGAGTCAACTAGCGGGAGTTTCGAGACCCAGTACTTC.

This clonotype has ten or more counts. V is TRBV5-4 and J is TRBJ2-7, with 8 bases that match TRBD1. Germline V gives CDR1 SGHNT, CDR2 YYREEE (reference sequence). The CDR3 contains 15 residues. Trimming removed 1 base from V and 5 bases from J; junction bases left unmatched: 8. For the CDR3, the DNA is TGTGCCAGCAGCTTGAACGGACAGGGTGGGCACGAGCAGTACTTC. Its translation: CASSLNGQGGHEQYF.

Ten or more counts support this clonotype. The CDR3 region has the DNA TGTGCCAGCAGTTTAGGGGGGGACACTGAAGCTTTCTTT. Translating gives CASSLGGDTEAFF. The chain uses TRBV28 and TRBJ1-1, with a possible D match to TRBD1 (5 bases). The CDR3 sequence is 13 residues long. Germline CDR1 MDHEN, CDR2 SYDVKM. Between the trimmed V and J ends, which lost 2 bases and 3 bases, there was a span of 7 bases.

This clonotype was observed many times. The rearrangement links TRBV10-3 to TRBJ2-1; 10 bases match TRBD2. V was pared by 5 bases and J by 6 bases, with 4 bases of the junction left unmatched. This CDR3 is 14 amino acids long. From germline, CDR1 is ENHRY and CDR2 SYGVKD. Here the CDR3 DNA reads TGTGCCATCAGTCCGGGACTAGCGACCAATGAGCAGTTCTTC. Translated, it gives CAISPGLATNEQFF.

This clonotype was recorded many times. The gene calls are TRBV6-2 or TRBV6-3 and TRBJ2-1; 9 bases agree with TRBD2. J was trimmed by 3 bases and V by 6 bases; bases with no gene match: 6. The CDR3 covers 15 residues. Germline lookup yields CDR1 MNHEY and CDR2 SVGEGT. The CDR3 region is CASSIAGDYYNEQFF. The CDR3 DNA is TGTGCCAGCAGCATAGCGGGGGATTACTACAATGAGCAGTTCTTC.

This clonotype occurred many times. V usage is TRBV24-1 and J usage is TRBJ1-5; D not resolved. Between the trimmed V and J ends, which lost 2 bases and 2 bases, there was a span of 12 bases. The CDR3 has 16 residues. The V gene's germline CDR1 is KGHDR and CDR2 SFDVKD. The CDR3 loop is CATSDYSGLGNQPQHF. The CDR3 DNA reads TGTGCCACCAGTGATTACTCAGGTCTCGGCAATCAGCCCCAGCATTTT.

The sample holds a few counts of this clonotype. The CDR3 spells CASSKGAMNTEAFF. CDR3 DNA sequence: TGTGCCAGCAGTAAAGGCGCCATGAACACTGAAGCTTTCTTT. The chain carries TRBV2 and TRBJ1-1; D ambiguous. Germline CDR1 is SNHLY and CDR2 is FYNNEI. This CDR3 comprises 14 residues. With 5 bases removed from V and 0 bases from J, the gap between germline ends came to 10 bases. The full variable domain, completed using reference TRBV2 and TRBJ1-1, is EPEVTQTPSHQVTQMGQEVILRCVPISNHLYFYWYRQILGQKVEFLVSFYNNEISEKSEIFDDQFSVERPDGSNFTLKIRSTKLEDSAMYFCASSKGAMNTEAFFGQGTRLTVV.

The gene calls are TRBV15 and TRBJ1-1; D not resolved. Trimming cost V 2 bases and J 11 bases, with 15 bases left between them. This CDR3 region has 13 residues. The V gene's germline CDR1 is LNHNV and CDR2 YYDKDF (reference sequence). The CDR3 nucleotides are TGTGCCACCAGCAGACCACCGGGTACCGGGGCTTTCTTT. Its protein is CATSRPPGTGAFF.

Ten or more counts support this clonotype. The CDR3 loop reads CASFPGVRDVNTEAFF. CDR3 DNA sequence: TGTGCCAGCTTCCCGGGTGTCAGGGATGTGAACACTGAAGCTTTCTTT. The chain recombines TRBV27 with TRBJ1-1, with D tentatively TRBD1 (5 bases). The V gene lost 8 bases and the J gene lost 0 bases, with 19 bases spanning the gap. Germline loops: CDR1 MNHEY, CDR2 SMNVEV (reference sequence). The CDR3 runs to 16 residues.